Listed below are T cell receptor beta chains from one sample, sequenced in a study of T cells after yellow fever vaccination. A single record per CDR3 protein comes from TCRdb applying MiXCR to the 5' RACE reads. The sample carries hundreds of thousands of distinct CDR3 sequences, 7% to 10% recorded once. The input for sequencing was PBMCs, taken about 41 days after the first yellow fever vaccination. The receptors come from a young man who received the YFV17D yellow fever vaccine. The CDR3 runs from the conserved cysteine through the conserved F or W. A D gene is named only where the DNA matches it firmly.

>NA|TRBJ1-1|TRBV5-5
CASSLPGGVRMNTEAFF
>NA|TRBJ1-5|TRBV7-9
CASSLTTGYSNQPQHF
>NA|TRBJ1-5|TRBV5-1
CASSEESNQPQHF
>TRBD2|TRBJ2-7|TRBV20-1
CSARDRRLAGYEQYF
>NA|TRBJ1-1|TRBV7-9
CASRPGEANTEAFF
>NA|TRBJ2-7|TRBV15
CATSGSDRLPEQYF
>NA|TRBJ2-5|TRBV29-1
CSGMMGETQYF
>NA|TRBJ1-3|TRBV5-1
CASSLGDGAGNTIYF
>NA|TRBJ2-6|TRBV29-1
CSVTVSGANVLTF
>NA|TRBJ2-1|TRBV15
CATSRAQHNEQFF
>TRBD1|TRBJ2-7|TRBV10-3
CAIGGTGPYEQYF
>TRBD1|TRBJ1-2|TRBV7-8
CASSPFDRDGYTF
>TRBD2|TRBJ2-1|TRBV24-1
CATSDWRGGYNEQFF
>NA|TRBJ2-5|TRBV5-1
CASSFMADHQETQYF
>NA|TRBJ1-1|TRBV5-1
CASSPGTSNTEAFF
>TRBD1|TRBJ2-6|TRBV7-9
CASSPEAGGFGANVLTF
>TRBD2|TRBJ2-3|TRBV18
CASSPAGLRTDTQYF
>NA|TRBJ2-1|TRBV11-2
CASSLDPGTRGYNEQFF
>NA|TRBJ2-2|TRBV10-3
CAIRKTGTANTGELFF